The source of this T cell receptor beta chain is a study of T cells in localized non-small cell lung cancer. The length of the CDR3 is 12 residues. V lost 8 bases, J lost 1 base, and 9 bases lay in between. Germline assignment: CDR1 GTSNPN and CDR2 SVGIG (reference sequence). As concerns this clone: Its matching antigen is unknown.

Study conclusions and caveats: With higher T cell density in blood came longer overall survival.

The method was immunoSEQ multiplex PCR; TCRdb's version includes in-frame clones alone and lacks a portion of them. This sample has 20,000 to 25,000 clones, with 90% found just once. This TCR derives from a woman aged 40-70 years with stage I lung adenocarcinoma. V is TRBV30 and J is TRBJ2-1; D is uncertain. The sample was peripheral blood, taken before any cancer treatment. The CDR3 DNA sequence: TGTGCCCGCGACGGGTCCTACAATGAGCAGTTCTTC. It translates to CARDGSYNEQFF.